Below, 20 T cell receptor beta chains from the same sample are listed, as sequenced in a study of blood T cell repertoires in COVID-19. Using immunoSEQ multiplex PCR, the repertoire was profiled, and TCRdb retains in-frame clones only, with some absent. The repertoire holds about 500,000 clones, with around nine tenths as singletons. Sequencing was carried out using peripheral blood. These receptors were collected from a woman in her 50s with COVID-19, enrolled during active disease.

The chain has TRBV15 and TRBJ1-3; weak D call: TRBD1 (5 bases). V lost 0 bases, J lost 4 bases, and 10 bases lay in between. This CDR3 is 15 amino acids long. In germline, CDR1 is LNHNV, CDR2 YYDKDF (reference sequence). CDR3 in amino acids: CATSRDIGAGNTIYF. The CDR3, as DNA: TGTGCCACCAGCAGAGATATAGGGGCGGGAAACACCATATATTTT.

The V call is TRBV23-1, the J call TRBJ2-3, with 9 bases lining up with TRBD1. TRBV23-1 is filed as an ORF, its function uncertain. The junction had 6 bases not matched to a gene; V was cut back by 0 bases and J by 5 bases. There are 16 residues in the CDR3. CDR3 loop: CASSQSWGQGIDTQYF. DNA for the CDR3: TGCGCCAGCAGTCAATCGTGGGGACAGGGAATAGATACGCAGTATTTT.

The chain recombines TRBV1 with TRBJ1-5; TRBD1, the table's D call, was not compared with the DNA. TRBV1 is annotated as a pseudogene. CDR3 length: 16 amino acids. The CDR3 nucleotides are TGCACCAGCTCTTCGGGGACCAGGGGGCAGTGGAAGCCCCAGCATTTT. As protein: CTSSSGTRGQWKPQHF.

V gene TRBV19 combines with J gene TRBJ1-6, with 9 bases identical to TRBD1. Germline-derived CDR1 and CDR2 are LNHDA and SQIVND (reference sequence). The CDR3 spans 15 residues. Trimming took 5 bases from V and 8 from J; bases not matched to a gene: 7. The CDR3 sequence is CASSSGQGRDSPLHF. The CDR3 DNA sequence: TGTGCCAGTAGTTCTGGACAGGGGAGGGATTCACCCCTCCACTTT.

The CDR3 is CASSSKGRGGHGELFF. Written as DNA, the CDR3 is TGTGCCAGCAGCTCCAAGGGGCGGGGGGGCCACGGGGAGCTGTTTTTT. The chain employs TRBV5-4 and TRBJ2-2; 9 bases are a match to TRBD2. The CDR3 has 16 residues. The V gene end was trimmed by 3 bases and the J gene end by 7 bases; junction bases not matched to a gene: 10. Germline CDR1 is SGHNT and CDR2 is YYREEE (reference sequence).

J is TRBJ2-7 and V is TRBV29-1; D possibly corresponds to TRBD2 (5 bases). Germline V gene data show CDR1 as SQVTM and CDR2 as ANQGSEA. The CDR3 is made up of 13 amino acids. Trimming removed 4 bases at V and 6 bases at J, with 16 bases between. CDR3 DNA sequence: TGCAGCGTTGGGGCCGAGGAGGCCTCCGAGCAGTACTTC. It specifies CSVGAEEASEQYF.

The chain's CDR3 is CATAGAGAVHTGELFF. DNA for the CDR3: TGTGCCACCGCGGGAGCCGGGGCCGTGCACACCGGGGAGCTGTTTTTT. The rearrangement links TRBV9 to TRBJ2-2; 7 nucleotides agree with TRBD2. The CDR3 is made up of 16 amino acids. Trimming at V came to 9 bases and at J to 3 bases, leaving 14 bases not matched to a gene. Germline V gene lookup returns CDR1 SGDLS and CDR2 YYNGEE.

DNA of the CDR3: TGTGCCTGGACCAGGAGTGGTCGGGGTGAAGCTTTCTTT. Its translation: CAWTRSGRGEAFF. The chain carries TRBV30 and TRBJ1-1, with unresolved D. The length of the CDR3 is 13 residues. V gave up 4 bases and J gave up 7 bases, with 16 bases separating them. Germline V CDR1 and CDR2: GTSNPN, SVGIG (reference sequence).

The V gene is TRBV2, the J gene TRBJ2-7; 10 bases are a match to TRBD1. Germline loops: CDR1 SNHLY, CDR2 FYNNEI. The trim removed 2 bases at V and 3 bases at J, leaving 4 bases unmatched. The CDR3 is made up of 15 amino acids. CDR3 sequence (DNA): TGTGCCAGCAGTGAATTGGGACAGGGGCTCTACGAGCAGTACTTC. Protein product: CASSELGQGLYEQYF.

The CDR3 loop reads CASSPLGGASTEAFF. CDR3 in DNA: TGTGCCAGCAGCCCCTTAGGAGGGGCGAGTACTGAAGCTTTCTTT. The chain couples TRBV9 to TRBJ1-1; perhaps TRBD1 as D (5 bases). The CDR3 is 15 residues long. Trimming left V 4 bases short and J 5 bases short, with 18 bases between. Per the germline V gene, CDR1 is SGDLS and CDR2 is YYNGEE.

This clone was detected once. The chain links TRBV18 to TRBJ1-1; weak D call: TRBD1 (5 bases). Germline V gene lookup returns CDR1 KGHSH and CDR2 LQKENI. The V end lost 6 bases, the J end lost 4 bases, and 12 bases lay between the germline ends. The CDR3 has 13 residues. CDR3 nucleotides: TGTGCCAGCTCCAGGGAGGTCGGCACTGAAGCTTTCTTT. As protein: CASSREVGTEAFF. The full variable domain, in which reference TRBV18 and TRBJ1-1 provide the parts outside the CDR3, is NAGVMQNPRHLVRRRGQEARLRCSPMKGHSHVYWYRQLPEEGLKFMVYLQKENIIDESGMPKERFSAEFPKEGPSILRIQQVVRGDSAAYFCASSREVGTEAFFGQGTRLTVV.

This clone was detected only once. The rearrangement uses TRBV5-1 and TRBJ1-1; 8 positions agree with TRBD1. V shed 5 bases and J 2 bases; nucleotides not matched to a gene: 8. Per germline, CDR1 SGHRS and CDR2 YFSETQ. The CDR3 contains 15 residues. DNA of the CDR3: TGCGCCAGCAGAGTTACCGGGACAGGAAACACTGAAGCTTTCTTT. This encodes CASRVTGTGNTEAFF.

The chain recombines TRBV28 with TRBJ2-2; D gene ambiguous. The CDR3 covers 12 residues. V lost 3 bases to trimming and J lost 9 bases, with 8 bases between them. From germline, CDR1 is MDHEN and CDR2 SYDVKM. The CDR3 nucleotides are TGTGCCAGCAGTTTGAATGGCAGGGAGCTGTTTTTT. This encodes CASSLNGRELFF.

A single count supports this clone. The genes are TRBV5-4 and TRBJ2-7, with D tentatively TRBD2 (6 bases). The CDR3 runs 12 residues. V was trimmed by 0 bases and J by 6 bases, leaving 7 bases between them. Germline assignment: CDR1 SGHNT and CDR2 YYREEE (reference sequence). The CDR3 sequence is CASSLDGGEQYF. The CDR3 region has the DNA TGTGCCAGCAGCTTGGACGGGGGCGAGCAGTACTTC.

The V call is TRBV9, the J call TRBJ2-5; D not certain. This CDR3 spans 14 amino acids. The V end was cut by 0 bases, the J end by 1 base, with 7 bases between. From germline, CDR1 is SGDLS and CDR2 YYNGEE. The CDR3 nucleotides are TGTGCCAGCAGCGTAGGGCGGATCCAAGAGACCCAGTACTTC. Translated, it gives CASSVGRIQETQYF.

The rearrangement joins TRBV11-2 to TRBJ2-7; 8 nucleotides agree with TRBD1. The ends lost 2 bases at V and 3 bases at J; junction bases unmatched: 3. The V gene's germline CDR1 is SGHAT and CDR2 FQNNGV. This CDR3 spans 14 amino acids. CDR3 DNA sequence: TGTGCCAGCAGCTTAATGGGACAGGACTACGAGCAGTACTTC. It encodes CASSLMGQDYEQYF.

The V call is TRBV6-5, the J call TRBJ1-5; D might be TRBD1 (6 bases). V lost 8 bases and J 4 bases, leaving 12 bases between the germline ends. The CDR3 is 13 residues long. Germline V gene lookup returns CDR1 MNHEY and CDR2 SVGAGI. CDR3 coding DNA: TGTGCCAGCCGGAGGACAGCAAATCAGCCCCAGCATTTT. Its protein is CASRRTANQPQHF.

Here the CDR3 reads CASSQGFAGTPTYEQYF. The DNA for the CDR3 is TGCGCCAGCAGCCAAGGGTTTGCCGGGACACCTACCTACGAGCAGTACTTC. The rearrangement joins TRBV4-1 to TRBJ2-7; TRBD1 might be the D (6 bases). The CDR3 loop spans 17 amino acids. Germline V gene sequence: CDR1 MGHRA, CDR2 YSYEKL. V gave up 1 base and J gave up 2 bases, with 18 bases separating them.

The gene calls are TRBV12-5 and TRBJ2-3; tentative D call: TRBD1 (5 bases). The CDR3 has 17 amino acids. Per the germline V gene, CDR1 is LGHNT and CDR2 is FRNRAP. V was pared by 2 bases and J by 2 bases, with 17 bases between. CDR3 in amino acids: CASGLTNGGAYTDTQYF. As DNA, the CDR3 is TGTGCTAGTGGTTTGACAAACGGTGGGGCGTACACAGATACGCAGTATTTT.

As DNA, the CDR3 is TGCAGTGCGAAGGGAGGCAATGAGCAGTTCTTC. Its translation: CSAKGGNEQFF. The V call is TRBV20-1, the J call TRBJ2-1, with D perhaps TRBD2 (6 bases). The CDR3 extends over 11 amino acids. Trimming cost V 6 bases and J 6 bases, with 9 bases left between them. Germline loops: CDR1 DFQATT, CDR2 SNEGSKA (reference sequence).